Below, 21 T cell receptor beta chains from the same sample are listed, as sequenced in a study of blood T cell repertoires in COVID-19. Produced via immunoSEQ multiplex PCR; TCRdb's table is partial and in-frame only. In the table there are 25,000 to 35,000 clones, roughly 84% of which are singletons. What was sequenced was peripheral blood. The receptors stem from a human donor in a cohort sampled during active COVID-19.

The chain links TRBV27 to TRBJ2-1; TRBD1 aligns across 8 bases. Germline V gene lookup returns CDR1 MNHEY and CDR2 SMNVEV (reference sequence). The CDR3 loop spans 17 amino acids. Trimming removed 2 bases from V and 0 bases from J; junction bases left unmatched: 6. The CDR3 DNA follows: TGTGCCAGCAGTTTAGAATCAACAGGGGGCTCCTACAATGAGCAGTTCTTC. It specifies CASSLESTGGSYNEQFF.

The chain recombines TRBV5-1 with TRBJ2-1; D gene ambiguous. The CDR3 loop spans 17 amino acids. V gave up 5 bases and J gave up 0 bases, with 18 bases separating them. Germline CDR1 and CDR2: SGHRS and YFSETQ. The CDR3 coding sequence is TGCGCCAGCAGATATTCTCCCTACCTGAGCTCCTACAATGAGCAGTTCTTC. This gives the protein CASRYSPYLSSYNEQFF.

The chain employs TRBV6-5 and TRBJ1-5, with D uncertain. The CDR3 loop spans 13 amino acids. Trimming stripped 6 bases from V and 0 bases from J, with 6 bases between. Germline V gene sequence: CDR1 MNHEY, CDR2 SVGAGI. CDR3 bases: TGTGCCAGCAGACAGAATAGCAATCAGCCCCAGCATTTT. Residues: CASRQNSNQPQHF.

The CDR3 protein is CASSYGTGIYEQYF. The CDR3, as DNA: TGTGCCAGCAGTTATGGGACAGGGATTTACGAGCAGTACTTC. The rearrangement joins TRBV27 to TRBJ2-7; TRBD1 agrees at 9 bases. With V trimmed by 4 bases and J by 4 bases, 5 bases remained unmatched. CDR1 and CDR2 (germline): MNHEY, SMNVEV (reference sequence). CDR3 length: 14 residues.

The chain recombines TRBV5-6 with TRBJ2-2, with a weak D call TRBD1 (5 bases). The CDR3 is 17 amino acids. V lost 3 bases and J 0 bases, leaving 15 bases between the germline ends. CDR1 SGHDT and CDR2 YYEEEE come from the germline V gene. CDR3 sequence (DNA): TGTGCCAGCAGCTCGACGAGGCAGGGCGCGAACACCGGGGAGCTGTTTTTT. Protein: CASSSTRQGANTGELFF. Combining the CDR3 with reference TRBV5-6 and TRBJ2-2 gives the whole variable domain DAGVTQSPTHLIKTRGQQVTLRCSPKSGHDTVSWYQQALGQGPQFIFQYYEEEERQRGNFPDRFSGHQFPNYSSELNVNALLLGDSALYLCASSSTRQGANTGELFFGEGSRLTVL.

The rearrangement joins TRBV7-2 to TRBJ2-1, with 9 nucleotides matching TRBD2. There are 16 residues in the CDR3. The junction had 6 bases not matched to a gene; V was cut back by 1 base and J by 5 bases. Germline CDR1 is SGHTA and CDR2 is FQGNSA. For the CDR3, the DNA is TGTGCCAGCAGCTTAGGGCATGGGACTAGCAACAATGAGCAGTTCTTC. It translates to CASSLGHGTSNNEQFF.

The J gene is TRBJ1-2, the V gene TRBV29-1; TRBD1 agrees at 10 bases. V shed 1 base and J 6 bases; nucleotides not matched to a gene: 11. The CDR3 is 16 residues long. The V gene's germline CDR1 is SQVTM and CDR2 ANQGSEA. The CDR3 loop is CSVEGQGAGSMDGYTF. CDR3 DNA sequence: TGCAGCGTTGAAGGACAGGGGGCTGGAAGTATGGATGGCTACACCTTC.

The rearrangement uses TRBV7-2 and TRBJ2-1, with D perhaps TRBD2 (7 bases). This CDR3 contains 15 residues. Germline V gives CDR1 SGHTA, CDR2 FQGNSA. The germline V and J ends were trimmed by 1 base and 5 bases, with 12 bases remaining between them. The CDR3 DNA reads as TGTGCCAGCAGCTTAGTTAGGGGGGGGAACAATGAGCAGTTCTTC. It yields the protein CASSLVRGGNNEQFF.

This clone showed up just a few times. V gene TRBV11-2 combines with J gene TRBJ1-1; D call uncertain. With 4 bases removed from V and 4 bases from J, the gap between germline ends came to 10 bases. This CDR3 has 13 amino acids. Germline loops: CDR1 SGHAT, CDR2 FQNNGV. The CDR3 loop reads CASSSPELTEAFF. As DNA, the CDR3 is TGTGCCAGCAGCTCCCCCGAACTCACTGAAGCTTTCTTT. The complete variable domain, with remaining parts taken from reference TRBV11-2 and TRBJ1-1, reads EAGVAQSPRYKIIEKRQSVAFWCNPISGHATLYWYQQILGQGPKLLIQFQNNGVVDDSQLPKDRFSAERLKGVDSTLKIQPAKLEDSAVYLCASSSPELTEAFFGQGTRLTVV.

This chain joins TRBV5-1 and TRBJ2-1; possible D gene TRBD2, 5 bases. The CDR3 is 15 residues long. The germline V gene encodes CDR1 SGHRS and CDR2 YFSETQ. V was pared by 0 bases and J by 1 base, with 8 bases between. In nucleotides, the CDR3 is TGCGCCAGCAGCTTGGATGGGGAGTCCTACAATGAGCAGTTCTTC. This translates into CASSLDGESYNEQFF. Drawing the rest from reference TRBV5-1 and TRBJ2-1, the complete variable domain is KAGVTQTPRYLIKTRGQQVTLSCSPISGHRSVSWYQQTPGQGLQFLFEYFSETQRNKGNFPGRFSGRQFSNSRSEMNVSTLELGDSALYLCASSLDGESYNEQFFGPGTRLTVL.

This clone was found a few times. This CDR3 reads CASSQVLGGTGNTIYF. The CDR3 DNA sequence: TGTGCCAGCAGCCAAGTACTAGGGGGAACTGGAAACACCATATATTTT. V and J are TRBV14 and TRBJ1-3, with D possibly being TRBD1 (6 bases). CDR1 is SGHDN, CDR2 FVKESK, per germline. CDR3 length equals 16 residues. V was trimmed by 1 base and J by 2 bases, leaving 12 bases between them.

This sequence joins TRBV28 and TRBJ1-5, with D possibly TRBD1 on 6 matching bases. The CDR3 length is 15 residues. Looked up from germline, CDR1 is MDHEN and CDR2 is SYDVKM. V lost 7 bases and J lost 7, with 20 bases in between. CDR3 DNA: TGTGCCAGCATTTGGGGTTCAGGGGTTAACCAGCCCCAGCATTTT. It is translated as CASIWGSGVNQPQHF.

The chain has TRBV19 and TRBJ1-5, with TRBD1 as a possible D gene (6 bases). Germline values: CDR1 LNHDA, CDR2 SQIVND (reference sequence). The length of the CDR3 is 16 residues. V was cut by 7 bases and J by 2 bases, with 18 bases left in between. The CDR3 loop is CASTPQGNLGNQPQHF. In nucleotides, the CDR3 is TGTGCCAGTACCCCACAGGGAAACTTAGGCAATCAGCCCCAGCATTTT.

The rearrangement links TRBV3-1 (or the pseudogene TRBV3-2) to TRBJ2-2; 11 bases fit TRBD2. The trim removed 5 bases at V and 5 bases at J, leaving 1 base unmatched. Germline V gives CDR1 LGHDT, CDR2 YNNKEL (reference sequence). The CDR3 length is 14 residues. CDR3 loop: CASSRLAGTGELFF. Written as DNA, the CDR3 is TGTGCCAGCAGCAGACTAGCGGGGACCGGGGAGCTGTTTTTT.

The CDR3 loop reads CASSLQGADTQYF. Here the CDR3 DNA reads TGCGCCAGCAGCTTACAGGGGGCAGATACGCAGTATTTT. J is TRBJ2-3 and V is TRBV5-1; 8 nucleotides line up with TRBD1. The CDR3 is 13 amino acids. V shed 2 bases and J 4 bases; nucleotides not matched to a gene: 0. Germline values: CDR1 SGHRS, CDR2 YFSETQ. Using reference TRBV5-1 and TRBJ2-3 for the parts outside the CDR3, the full variable domain is KAGVTQTPRYLIKTRGQQVTLSCSPISGHRSVSWYQQTPGQGLQFLFEYFSETQRNKGNFPGRFSGRQFSNSRSEMNVSTLELGDSALYLCASSLQGADTQYFGPGTRLTVL.

V is TRBV19 and J is TRBJ1-5; 7 bases are shared with TRBD1. Looked up from germline, CDR1 is LNHDA and CDR2 is SQIVND (reference sequence). Unmatched junction bases numbered 3, after V lost 5 bases and J lost 5 bases. The CDR3 is made up of 13 amino acids. The CDR3 loop is CASSSTGDQPQHF. The CDR3 region has the DNA TGTGCCAGTAGTTCTACAGGGGATCAGCCCCAGCATTTT.

The rearrangement joins TRBV6-2 or TRBV6-3 to TRBJ1-1, with D possibly TRBD1 on 6 matching bases. Between the trimmed V and J ends, which lost 0 bases and 4 bases, there was a span of 6 bases. This CDR3 is built from 13 residues. Germline V lookup: CDR1 MNHEY, CDR2 SVGEGT. CDR3 amino acids: CASSYSGGTEAFF. In nucleotides, the CDR3 is TGTGCCAGCAGTTACTCAGGGGGCACTGAAGCTTTCTTT.

This clone was observed a few times. The chain is built from TRBV19 and TRBJ1-1, with 10 nucleotides matching TRBD1. V shed 9 bases and J 7 bases; nucleotides not matched to a gene: 11. The CDR3 loop spans 14 amino acids. The germline V gene encodes CDR1 LNHDA and CDR2 SQIVND (reference sequence). The CDR3 sequence: CASKNGQGGHEAFF. The DNA of the CDR3 is TGTGCCAGCAAGAATGGACAGGGGGGACATGAAGCTTTCTTT.

The chain carries TRBV19 and TRBJ1-2; TRBD1 matches 7 bases. The junction had 11 bases not matched to a gene; V was cut back by 4 bases and J by 3 bases. CDR1 is LNHDA, CDR2 SQIVND, per germline (reference sequence). This CDR3 region has 16 residues. CDR3 protein: CASSTPTGKLDYGYTF. In nucleotides, the CDR3 is TGTGCCAGTAGTACCCCGACAGGGAAATTGGACTATGGCTACACCTTC.

This sequence joins TRBV11-2 and TRBJ2-7; 9 positions agree with TRBD1. The V and J ends lost 5 bases and 4 bases, in that order; junction bases with no gene match: 9. This CDR3 spans 15 amino acids. The germline gives CDR1 SGHAT, CDR2 FQNNGV. CDR3 region: CASSPRRQGDYEQYF. For the CDR3, the DNA is TGTGCCAGCAGCCCCCGACGACAGGGGGATTACGAGCAGTACTTC.

V gene TRBV7-8 combines with J gene TRBJ2-7, with TRBD1 matching 7 bases. V was pared by 8 bases and J by 0 bases, with 4 bases of the junction left unmatched. The CDR3 contains 13 residues. Germline loops: CDR1 SGHVS, CDR2 FQNEAQ. The CDR3 nucleotides read TGTGCCAGCGTCAGGGACAGCTCCTACGAGCAGTACTTC. It is translated as CASVRDSSYEQYF.